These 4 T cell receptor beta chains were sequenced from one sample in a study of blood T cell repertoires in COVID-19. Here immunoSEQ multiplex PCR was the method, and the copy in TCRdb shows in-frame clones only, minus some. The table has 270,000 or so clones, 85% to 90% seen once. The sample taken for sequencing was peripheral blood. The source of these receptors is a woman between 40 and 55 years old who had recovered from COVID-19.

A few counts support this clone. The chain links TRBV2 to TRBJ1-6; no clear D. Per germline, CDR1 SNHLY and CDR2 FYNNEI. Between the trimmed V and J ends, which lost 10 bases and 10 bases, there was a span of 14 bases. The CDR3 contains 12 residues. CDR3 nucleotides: TGTGCCACGCGGGGTTTAGGCTCACCCCTCCACTTT. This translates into CATRGLGSPLHF.

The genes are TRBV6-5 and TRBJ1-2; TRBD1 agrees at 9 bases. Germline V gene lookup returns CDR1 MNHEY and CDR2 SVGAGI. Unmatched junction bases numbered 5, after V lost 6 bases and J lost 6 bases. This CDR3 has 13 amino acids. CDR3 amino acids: CASSSTGGNGYTF. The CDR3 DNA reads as TGTGCCAGCAGCAGTACAGGGGGCAATGGCTACACCTTC.

The CDR3 DNA is TGTGCCAGTAGTATCAGGGGCGATGAGCAGTTCTTC. Encoded protein: CASSIRGDEQFF. The chain employs TRBV19 and TRBJ2-1; perhaps TRBD1 as D (6 bases). V was pared by 3 bases and J by 8 bases, with 8 bases between. The germline CDR1 and CDR2 sequences are LNHDA and SQIVND (reference sequence). This CDR3 comprises 12 residues.

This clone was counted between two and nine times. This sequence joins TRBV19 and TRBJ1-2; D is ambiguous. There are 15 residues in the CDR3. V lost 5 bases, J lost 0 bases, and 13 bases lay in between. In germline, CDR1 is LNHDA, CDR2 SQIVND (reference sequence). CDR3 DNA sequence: TGTGCCAGTAGTTCCGCAGGCGCGACTAACTATGGCTACACCTTC. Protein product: CASSSAGATNYGYTF.